Listed here is a single T cell receptor beta chain. Antigen specificity is unknown. The length of the CDR3 is 16 residues. Looked up from germline, CDR1 is MNHEY and CDR2 is SVGAGI. The ends were cut back, 0 bases at V and 0 bases at J, with 12 bases in the middle. This entry belongs to a study of cytomegalovirus exposure and HLA in healthy donors. The study's findings and limits: As confirmed in vitro, a few CMV-associated chains were specific for CMV antigens.

TCRdb's table, derived via immunoSEQ multiplex PCR, lists solely in-frame clones and lacks some. The sample lists roughly 70,000 clones; around 97% were seen once. The V and J genes are TRBV6-5 and TRBJ2-7; D remains unclear. This TCR was sampled from a woman aged 18-29 years in good health and CMV-seropositive. Sequenced: PBMCs. CDR3 in DNA: TGTGCCAGCAGTTACTCGTCGGGTCTTAGCTCCTACGAGCAGTACTTC. Its protein product is CASSYSSGLSSYEQYF.